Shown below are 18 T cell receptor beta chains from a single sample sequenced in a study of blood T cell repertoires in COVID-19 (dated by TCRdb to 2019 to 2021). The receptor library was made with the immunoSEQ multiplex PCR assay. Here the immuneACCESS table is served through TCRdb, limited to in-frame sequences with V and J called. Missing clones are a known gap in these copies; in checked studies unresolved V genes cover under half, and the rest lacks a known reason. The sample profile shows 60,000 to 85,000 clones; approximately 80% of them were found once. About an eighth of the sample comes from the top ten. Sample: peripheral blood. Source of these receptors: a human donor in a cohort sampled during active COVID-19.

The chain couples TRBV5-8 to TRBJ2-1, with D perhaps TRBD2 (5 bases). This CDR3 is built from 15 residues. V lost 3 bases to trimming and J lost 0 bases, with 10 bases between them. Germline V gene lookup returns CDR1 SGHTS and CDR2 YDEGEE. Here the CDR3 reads CASSSGMSSYNEQFF. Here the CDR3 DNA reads TGTGCCAGCAGCTCCGGGATGAGCTCCTACAATGAGCAGTTCTTC.

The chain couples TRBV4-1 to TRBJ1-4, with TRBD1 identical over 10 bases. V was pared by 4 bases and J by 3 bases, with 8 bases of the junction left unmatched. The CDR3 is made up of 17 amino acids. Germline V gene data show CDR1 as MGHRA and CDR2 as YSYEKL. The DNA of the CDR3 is TGCGCCAGCAGCCCTCGGGACAGGGGACTTGCTAATGAAAAACTGTTTTTT. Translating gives CASSPRDRGLANEKLFF.

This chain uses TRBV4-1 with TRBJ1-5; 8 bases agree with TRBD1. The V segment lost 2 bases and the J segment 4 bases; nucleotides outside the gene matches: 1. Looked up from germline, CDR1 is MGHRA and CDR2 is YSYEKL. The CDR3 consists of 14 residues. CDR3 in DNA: TGCGCCAGCAGCCAAACAGGGGGAAATCAGCCCCAGCATTTT. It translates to CASSQTGGNQPQHF.

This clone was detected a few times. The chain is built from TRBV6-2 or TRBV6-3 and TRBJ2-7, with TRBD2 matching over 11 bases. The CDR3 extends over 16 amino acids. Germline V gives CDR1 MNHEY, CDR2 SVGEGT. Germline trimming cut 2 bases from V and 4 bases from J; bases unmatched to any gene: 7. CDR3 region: CASSYRGTSGGYEQYF. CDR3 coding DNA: TGTGCCAGCAGTTACCGCGGTACTAGCGGGGGTTACGAGCAGTACTTC.

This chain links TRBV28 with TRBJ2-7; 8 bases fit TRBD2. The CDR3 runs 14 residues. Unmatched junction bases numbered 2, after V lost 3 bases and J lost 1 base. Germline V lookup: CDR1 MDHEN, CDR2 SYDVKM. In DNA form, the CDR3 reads TGTGCCAGCAGTTTGAGCGGGGGATCCTACGAGCAGTACTTC. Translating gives CASSLSGGSYEQYF.

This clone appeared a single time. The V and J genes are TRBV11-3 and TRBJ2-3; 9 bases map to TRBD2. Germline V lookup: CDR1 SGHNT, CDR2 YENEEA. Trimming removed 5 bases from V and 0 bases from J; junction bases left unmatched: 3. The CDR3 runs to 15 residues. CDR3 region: CASSLGLASTDTQYF. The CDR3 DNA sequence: TGTGCCAGCAGCCTGGGACTAGCTAGCACAGATACGCAGTATTTT.

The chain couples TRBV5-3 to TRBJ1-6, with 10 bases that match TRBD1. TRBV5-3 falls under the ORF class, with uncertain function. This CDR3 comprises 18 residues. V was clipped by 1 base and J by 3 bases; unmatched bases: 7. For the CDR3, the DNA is TGTGCCAGAAGCTTGCCGGACAGGGGGGAATACTATAATTCACCCCTCCACTTT. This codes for CARSLPDRGEYYNSPLHF.

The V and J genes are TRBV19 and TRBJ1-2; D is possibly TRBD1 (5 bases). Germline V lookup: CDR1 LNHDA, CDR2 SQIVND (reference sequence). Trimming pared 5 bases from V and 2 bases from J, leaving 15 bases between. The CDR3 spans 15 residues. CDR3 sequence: CASSVDKGWNYGYTF. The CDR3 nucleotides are TGTGCCAGTAGTGTGGACAAGGGTTGGAACTATGGCTACACCTTC.

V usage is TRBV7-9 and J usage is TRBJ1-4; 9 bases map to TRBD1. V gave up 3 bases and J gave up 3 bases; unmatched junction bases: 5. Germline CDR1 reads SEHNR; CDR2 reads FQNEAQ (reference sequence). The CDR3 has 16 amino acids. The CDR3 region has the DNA TGTGCCAGCAGCTTCCCGGGACAGGGTCCTAATGAAAAACTGTTTTTT. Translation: CASSFPGQGPNEKLFF.

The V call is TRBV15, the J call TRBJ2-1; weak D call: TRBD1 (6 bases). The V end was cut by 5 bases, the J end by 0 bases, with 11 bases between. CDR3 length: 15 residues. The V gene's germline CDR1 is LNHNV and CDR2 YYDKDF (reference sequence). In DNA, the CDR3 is TGTGCCACCAGCCCCCAGGGGAGCTCCTACAATGAGCAGTTCTTC. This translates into CATSPQGSSYNEQFF.

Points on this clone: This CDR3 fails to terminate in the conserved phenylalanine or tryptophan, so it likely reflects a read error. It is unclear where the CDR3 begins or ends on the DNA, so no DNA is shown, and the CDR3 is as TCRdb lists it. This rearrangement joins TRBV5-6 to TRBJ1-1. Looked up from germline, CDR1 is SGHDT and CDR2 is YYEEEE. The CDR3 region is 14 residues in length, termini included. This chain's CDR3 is CASSLPGRSQDPFY.

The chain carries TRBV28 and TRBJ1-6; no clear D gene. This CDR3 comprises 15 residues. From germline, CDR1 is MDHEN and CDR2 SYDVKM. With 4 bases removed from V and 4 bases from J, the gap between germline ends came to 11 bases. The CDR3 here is CASSSHQRYNSPLHF. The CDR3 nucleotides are TGTGCCAGCAGTTCCCACCAGCGTTATAATTCACCCCTCCACTTT.

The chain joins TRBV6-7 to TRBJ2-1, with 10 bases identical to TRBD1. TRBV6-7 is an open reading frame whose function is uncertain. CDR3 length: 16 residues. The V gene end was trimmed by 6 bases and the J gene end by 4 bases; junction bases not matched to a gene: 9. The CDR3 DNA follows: TGTGCCAGCAGGACTACGACAGGGGGCTTTTACAATGAGCAGTTCTTC. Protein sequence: CASRTTTGGFYNEQFF.

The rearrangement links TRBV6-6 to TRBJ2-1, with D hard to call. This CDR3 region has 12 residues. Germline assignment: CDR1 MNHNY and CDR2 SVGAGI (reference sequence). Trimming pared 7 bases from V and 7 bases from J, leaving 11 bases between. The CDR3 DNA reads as TGTGCCAGCAACATTCAGGAAAATGAGCAGTTCTTC. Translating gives CASNIQENEQFF.

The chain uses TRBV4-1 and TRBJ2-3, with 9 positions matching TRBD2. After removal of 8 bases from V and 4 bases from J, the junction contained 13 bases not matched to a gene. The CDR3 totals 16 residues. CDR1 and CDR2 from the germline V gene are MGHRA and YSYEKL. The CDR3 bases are TGCGCCAGCGAAGGGCGGGAGGGCCTTAGCGCAGATACGCAGTATTTT. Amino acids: CASEGREGLSADTQYF.

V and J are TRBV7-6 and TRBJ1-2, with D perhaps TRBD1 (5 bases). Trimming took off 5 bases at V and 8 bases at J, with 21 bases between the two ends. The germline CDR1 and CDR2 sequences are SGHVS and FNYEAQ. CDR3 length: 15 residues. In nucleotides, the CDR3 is TGTGCCAGCAGCCCCCGGGAGGCAGGGAGTGGGGGCTACACCTTC. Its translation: CASSPREAGSGGYTF.

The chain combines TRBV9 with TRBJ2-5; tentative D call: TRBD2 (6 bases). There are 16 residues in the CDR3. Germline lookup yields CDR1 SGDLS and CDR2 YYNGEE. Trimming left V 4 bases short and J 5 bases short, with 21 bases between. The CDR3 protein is CASSTLGGTSHETQYF. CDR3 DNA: TGTGCCAGCAGCACCTTAGGAGGGACGAGTCATGAGACCCAGTACTTC.

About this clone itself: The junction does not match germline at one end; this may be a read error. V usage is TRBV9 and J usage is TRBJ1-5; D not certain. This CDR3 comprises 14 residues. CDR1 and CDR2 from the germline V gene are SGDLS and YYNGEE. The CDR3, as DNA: TGTACCAGCAGCGTCTCAGTTAGCAATCAGCCCCAGCATTTT. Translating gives CTSSVSVSNQPQHF. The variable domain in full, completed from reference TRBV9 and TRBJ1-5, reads DSGVTQTPKHLITATGQRVTLRCSPRSGDLSVYWYQQSLDQGLQFLIQYYNGEERAKGNILERFSAQQFPDLHSELNLSSLELGDSALYFCTSSVSVSNQPQHFGDGTRLSIL.